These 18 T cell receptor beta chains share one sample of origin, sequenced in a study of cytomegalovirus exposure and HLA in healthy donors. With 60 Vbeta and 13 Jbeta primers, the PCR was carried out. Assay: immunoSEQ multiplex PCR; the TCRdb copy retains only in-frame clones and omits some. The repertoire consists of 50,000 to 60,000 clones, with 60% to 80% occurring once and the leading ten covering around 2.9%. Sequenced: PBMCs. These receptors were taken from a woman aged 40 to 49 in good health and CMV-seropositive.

This CDR3 reads CASSWISGGGETQYF. CDR3 sequence (DNA): TGTGCCAGCAGTTGGATTAGCGGGGGGGGCGAGACCCAGTACTTC. The rearrangement joins TRBV28 to TRBJ2-5, with 11 positions matching TRBD2. The CDR3 runs 15 residues. Trimming took 4 bases from V and 5 from J; bases not matched to a gene: 6. In germline, CDR1 is MDHEN, CDR2 SYDVKM.

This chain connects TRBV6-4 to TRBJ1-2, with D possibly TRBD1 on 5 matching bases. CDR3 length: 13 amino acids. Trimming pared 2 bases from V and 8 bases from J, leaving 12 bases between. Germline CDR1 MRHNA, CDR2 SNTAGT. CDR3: CASSDGRVVGYTF. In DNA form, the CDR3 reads TGTGCCAGCAGTGACGGCAGGGTAGTGGGCTACACCTTC.

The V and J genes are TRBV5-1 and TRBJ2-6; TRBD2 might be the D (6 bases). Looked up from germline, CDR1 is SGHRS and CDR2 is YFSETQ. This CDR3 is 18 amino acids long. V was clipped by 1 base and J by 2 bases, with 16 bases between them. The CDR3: CASSLTRGGDTGANVLTF. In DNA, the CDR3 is TGCGCCAGCAGCTTGACGCGGGGCGGTGACACTGGGGCCAACGTCCTGACTTTC. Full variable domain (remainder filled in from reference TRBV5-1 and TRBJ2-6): KAGVTQTPRYLIKTRGQQVTLSCSPISGHRSVSWYQQTPGQGLQFLFEYFSETQRNKGNFPGRFSGRQFSNSRSEMNVSTLELGDSALYLCASSLTRGGDTGANVLTFGAGSRLTVL.

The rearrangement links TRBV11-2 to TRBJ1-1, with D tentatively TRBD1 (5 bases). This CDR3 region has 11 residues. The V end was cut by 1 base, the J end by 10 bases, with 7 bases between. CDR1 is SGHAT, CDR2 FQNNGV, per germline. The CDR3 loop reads CASSLGGGAFF. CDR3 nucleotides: TGTGCCAGCAGCTTAGGGGGGGGAGCTTTCTTT.

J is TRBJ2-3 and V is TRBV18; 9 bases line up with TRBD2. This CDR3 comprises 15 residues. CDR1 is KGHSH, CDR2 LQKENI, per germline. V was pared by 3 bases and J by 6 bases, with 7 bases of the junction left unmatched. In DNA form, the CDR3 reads TGTGCCAGCTCACCTGGTAGCGGGGGACCTGATACGCAGTATTTT. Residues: CASSPGSGGPDTQYF.

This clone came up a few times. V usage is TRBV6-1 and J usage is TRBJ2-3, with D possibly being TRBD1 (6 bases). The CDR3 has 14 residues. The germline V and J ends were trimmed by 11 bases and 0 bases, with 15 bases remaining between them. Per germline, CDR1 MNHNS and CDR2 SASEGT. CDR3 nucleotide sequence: TGTGCCGGAGGACAGACTTCTAGCACAGATACGCAGTATTTT. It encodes CAGGQTSSTDTQYF.

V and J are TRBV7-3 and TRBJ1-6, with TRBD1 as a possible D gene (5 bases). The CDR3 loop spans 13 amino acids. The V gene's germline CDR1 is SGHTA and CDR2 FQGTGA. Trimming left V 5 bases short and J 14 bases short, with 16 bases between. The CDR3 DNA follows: TGTGCCAGCAGCGGGGGGACTGCTCGGACCCTCCACTTT. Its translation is CASSGGTARTLHF.

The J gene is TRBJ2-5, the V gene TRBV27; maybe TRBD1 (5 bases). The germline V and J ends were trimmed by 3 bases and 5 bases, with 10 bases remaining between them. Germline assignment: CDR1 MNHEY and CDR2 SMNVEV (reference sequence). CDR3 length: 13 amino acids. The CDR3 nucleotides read TGTGCCAGCAGTTTGGGGCCCGAGGAGACCCAGTACTTC. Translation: CASSLGPEETQYF.

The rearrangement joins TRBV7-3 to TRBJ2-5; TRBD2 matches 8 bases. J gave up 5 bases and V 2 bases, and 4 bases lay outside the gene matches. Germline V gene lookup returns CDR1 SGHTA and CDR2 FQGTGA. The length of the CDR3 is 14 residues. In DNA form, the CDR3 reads TGTGCCAGCAGCTTAGGCGGGGGGCGGGAGACCCAGTACTTC. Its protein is CASSLGGGRETQYF.

CDR3 region: CATTRAVNTEAFF. The DNA for the CDR3 is TGTGCCACAACCAGGGCTGTGAACACTGAAGCTTTCTTT. V is TRBV6-1 and J is TRBJ1-1, with a weak D call TRBD1 (5 bases). The length of the CDR3 is 13 residues. Germline lookup yields CDR1 MNHNS and CDR2 SASEGT. The V and J ends lost 10 bases and 0 bases respectively, with 12 bases between them.

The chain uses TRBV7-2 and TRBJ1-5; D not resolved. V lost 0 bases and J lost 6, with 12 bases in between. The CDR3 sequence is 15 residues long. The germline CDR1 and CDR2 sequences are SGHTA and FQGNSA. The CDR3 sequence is CASSLAPLNSQPQHF. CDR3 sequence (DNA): TGTGCCAGCAGCTTAGCTCCCCTTAATAGTCAGCCCCAGCATTTT.

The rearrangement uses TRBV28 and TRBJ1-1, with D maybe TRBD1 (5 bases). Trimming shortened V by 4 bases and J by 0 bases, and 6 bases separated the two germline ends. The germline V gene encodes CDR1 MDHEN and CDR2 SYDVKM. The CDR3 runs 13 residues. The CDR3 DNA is TGTGCCAGCAGTTACAGGATGAACACTGAAGCTTTCTTT. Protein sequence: CASSYRMNTEAFF.

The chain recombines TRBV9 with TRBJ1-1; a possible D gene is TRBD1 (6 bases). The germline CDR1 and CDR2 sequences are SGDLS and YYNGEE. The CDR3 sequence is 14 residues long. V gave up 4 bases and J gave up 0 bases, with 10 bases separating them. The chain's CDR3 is CASSLEGVNTEAFF. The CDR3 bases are TGTGCCAGCAGCCTCGAGGGGGTGAACACTGAAGCTTTCTTT.

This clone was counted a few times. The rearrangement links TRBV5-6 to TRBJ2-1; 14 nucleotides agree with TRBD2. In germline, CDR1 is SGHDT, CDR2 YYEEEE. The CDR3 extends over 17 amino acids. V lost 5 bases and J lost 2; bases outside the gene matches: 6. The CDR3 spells CASSFPGLAGAYNEQFF. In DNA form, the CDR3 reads TGTGCCAGCAGTTTTCCGGGACTAGCGGGGGCCTACAATGAGCAGTTCTTC.

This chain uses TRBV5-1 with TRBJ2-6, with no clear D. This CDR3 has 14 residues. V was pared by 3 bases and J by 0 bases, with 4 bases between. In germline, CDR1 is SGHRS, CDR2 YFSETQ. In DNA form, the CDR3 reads TGCGCCAGCAGCTCGAGCTCTGGGGCCAACGTCCTGACTTTC. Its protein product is CASSSSSGANVLTF.

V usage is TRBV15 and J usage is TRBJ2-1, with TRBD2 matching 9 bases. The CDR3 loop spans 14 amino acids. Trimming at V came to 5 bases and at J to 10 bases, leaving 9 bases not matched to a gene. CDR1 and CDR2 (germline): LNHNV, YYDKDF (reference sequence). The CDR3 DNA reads TGTGCCACCAGCCCAGCGGGGGGAGTAAAGGAGCAGTTCTTC. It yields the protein CATSPAGGVKEQFF.

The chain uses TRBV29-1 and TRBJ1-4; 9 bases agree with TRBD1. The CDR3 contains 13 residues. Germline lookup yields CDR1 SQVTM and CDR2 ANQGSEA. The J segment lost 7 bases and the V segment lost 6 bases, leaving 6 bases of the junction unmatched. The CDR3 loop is CSVRQGGSEKLFF. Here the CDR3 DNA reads TGCAGCGTGCGACAGGGGGGGAGTGAAAAACTGTTTTTT.

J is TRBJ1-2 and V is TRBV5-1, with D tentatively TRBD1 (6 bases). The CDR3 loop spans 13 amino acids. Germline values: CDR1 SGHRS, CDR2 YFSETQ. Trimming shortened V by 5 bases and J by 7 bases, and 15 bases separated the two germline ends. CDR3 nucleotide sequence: TGCGCCAGCAGAACAGGGCCCCAGGGTGGCTACACCTTC. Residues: CASRTGPQGGYTF.